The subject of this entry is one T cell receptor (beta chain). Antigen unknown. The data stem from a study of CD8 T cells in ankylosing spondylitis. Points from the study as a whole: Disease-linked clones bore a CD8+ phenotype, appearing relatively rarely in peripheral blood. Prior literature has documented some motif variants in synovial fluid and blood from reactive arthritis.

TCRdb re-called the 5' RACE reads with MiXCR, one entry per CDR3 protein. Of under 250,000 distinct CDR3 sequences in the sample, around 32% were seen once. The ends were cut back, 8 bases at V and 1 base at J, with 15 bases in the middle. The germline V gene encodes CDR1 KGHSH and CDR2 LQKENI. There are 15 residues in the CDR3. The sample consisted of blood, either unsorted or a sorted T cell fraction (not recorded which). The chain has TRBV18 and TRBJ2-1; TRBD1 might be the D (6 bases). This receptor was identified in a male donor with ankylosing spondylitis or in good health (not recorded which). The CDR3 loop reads CASTRQEVSYNEQFF. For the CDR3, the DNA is TGTGCCAGCACCCGACAGGAGGTATCCTACAATGAGCAGTTCTTC.